The 17 T cell receptor beta chains presented below share a single source sample, sequenced in a study of T cell responses to AZD1222 COVID-19 vaccine. TCRdb's copy holds only in-frame clones and misses some; the assay was immunoSEQ multiplex PCR. The sample lists approximately 190,000 clones; 85% to 95% were seen once. The sample consisted of peripheral blood, taken on day 0 of AZD1222 vaccination. The origin of the receptors is an adult in good health.

The V call is TRBV24-1, the J call TRBJ1-5, with 8 bases matching TRBD1. CDR1 and CDR2 from the germline V gene are KGHDR and SFDVKD. Germline trimming cut 2 bases from V and 8 bases from J; bases unmatched to any gene: 7. This CDR3 comprises 15 residues. In DNA form, the CDR3 reads TGTGCCACCAGTGATTCAGGGGGCCCGGGGGAGCCCCAGCATTTT. As protein: CATSDSGGPGEPQHF.

V is TRBV10-3 and J is TRBJ1-3; D remains unclear. The CDR3 spans 14 residues. Deletions cut 5 bases from V and 4 bases from J, with 12 bases between. Germline V gives CDR1 ENHRY, CDR2 SYGVKD. The CDR3 sequence is CAISREGMGNTIYF. The DNA of the CDR3 is TGTGCCATCAGTCGCGAGGGAATGGGAAACACCATATATTTT.

The chain's CDR3 is CASSLEGAYGYTF. The CDR3 region has the DNA TGTGCCAGCAGCTTGGAGGGAGCCTATGGCTACACCTTC. The V gene is TRBV5-4, the J gene TRBJ1-2, with D unclear. This CDR3 region has 13 residues. In germline, CDR1 is SGHNT, CDR2 YYREEE (reference sequence). The ends were cut back, 0 bases at V and 4 bases at J, with 7 bases in the middle.

V is TRBV10-3 and J is TRBJ2-1, with no clear D. From germline, CDR1 is ENHRY and CDR2 SYGVKD. The CDR3 totals 15 residues. Trimming shortened V by 2 bases and J by 0 bases, and 8 bases separated the two germline ends. For the CDR3, the DNA is TGTGCCATCAGTGAGCAGGCCTCCTCCTACAATGAGCAGTTCTTC. Encoded protein: CAISEQASSYNEQFF.

The chain employs TRBV4-1 and TRBJ2-7, with a weak D call TRBD2 (6 bases). Germline CDR1 is MGHRA and CDR2 is YSYEKL. The CDR3 contains 13 residues. The V gene lost 4 bases and the J gene lost 6 bases, with 13 bases spanning the gap. DNA for the CDR3: TGCGCCAGCAGCCGGATTCTGGGGGGCGAGCAGTACTTC. Its protein product is CASSRILGGEQYF.

This chain uses TRBV6-1 with TRBJ1-5, with D unclear. Trimming removed 3 bases from V and 4 bases from J, with 7 bases in between. This CDR3 has 13 amino acids. Per the germline V gene, CDR1 is MNHNS and CDR2 is SASEGT. Here the CDR3 DNA reads TGTGCCAGCAGTGACAGTTCTAATCAGCCCCAGCATTTT. This sequence encodes CASSDSSNQPQHF.

The chain has TRBV3-1 (or the pseudogene TRBV3-2) and TRBJ2-7; the D is unclear. The V gene lost 4 bases and the J gene lost 2 bases, with 6 bases spanning the gap. Germline lookup yields CDR1 LGHDT and CDR2 YNNKEL (reference sequence). The CDR3 runs 12 residues. CDR3 protein: CASSRYAYEQYF. CDR3 nucleotide sequence: TGTGCCAGCAGCCGCTACGCCTACGAGCAGTACTTC.

The rearrangement links TRBV4-2 to TRBJ1-5; 9 bases are shared with TRBD1. Trimming cost V 3 bases and J 5 bases; bases outside gene matches: 8. This CDR3 spans 16 amino acids. CDR1 is LGHNA, CDR2 YNFKEQ, per germline. The CDR3 coding sequence is TGTGCCAGCAGCCAGGCCGGACAGGGGAATCATCAGCCCCAGCATTTT. Translation: CASSQAGQGNHQPQHF.

The chain joins TRBV24-1 to TRBJ2-2; D remains unclear. The ends were cut back, 8 bases at V and 6 bases at J, with 12 bases in the middle. Germline loops: CDR1 KGHDR, CDR2 SFDVKD. The CDR3 extends over 13 amino acids. This CDR3 reads CATTSPGPGELFF. The CDR3 DNA follows: TGTGCCACCACCTCCCCGGGCCCCGGGGAGCTGTTTTTT.

The chain employs TRBV18 and TRBJ2-7, with 9 bases identical to TRBD1. The CDR3 consists of 14 residues. The germline V gene encodes CDR1 KGHSH and CDR2 LQKENI. The V gene end was trimmed by 5 bases and the J gene end by 3 bases; junction bases not matched to a gene: 5. For the CDR3, the DNA is TGTGCCAGCTCAGGGGGACAGGGTGGCTACGAGCAGTACTTC. It yields the protein CASSGGQGGYEQYF.

This clone was seen only once. Other DNA sequences in the sample encode the same CDR3. This chain links TRBV19 with TRBJ1-5, with D hard to call. Per germline, CDR1 LNHDA and CDR2 SQIVND (reference sequence). V was shortened by 1 base and J by 4 bases, with 5 bases between the two germline ends. CDR3 length equals 13 residues. The CDR3 is CASSIAGNQPQHF. The CDR3 bases are TGTGCCAGTAGTATAGCGGGTAATCAGCCCCAGCATTTT.

This rearrangement joins TRBV7-6 to TRBJ2-7; tentative D call: TRBD1 (6 bases). CDR3 length: 15 amino acids. CDR1 and CDR2 (germline): SGHVS, FNYEAQ. V was clipped by 2 bases and J by 3 bases, with 14 bases between them. CDR3 sequence: CASSLTSGTHYEQYF. DNA for the CDR3: TGTGCCAGCAGCTTAACCTCCGGGACACACTACGAGCAGTACTTC.

The chain joins TRBV3-1 (or the pseudogene TRBV3-2) to TRBJ1-5, with unresolved D. V dropped 5 bases and J dropped 1 base, with 6 bases sitting between them. Germline assignment: CDR1 LGHDT and CDR2 YNNKEL (reference sequence). The CDR3 has 13 residues. The CDR3 sequence is CASSKRSNQPQHF. The CDR3 coding sequence is TGTGCCAGCAGCAAACGGAGCAATCAGCCCCAGCATTTT.

The genes are TRBV19 and TRBJ1-3, with 7 positions matching TRBD1. V shed 9 bases, J shed 1 base, and the junction held 6 bases outside the gene matches. The CDR3 is 14 amino acids. Germline V lookup: CDR1 LNHDA, CDR2 SQIVND (reference sequence). CDR3 sequence reads: CASGQDASGNTIYF. Here the CDR3 DNA reads TGTGCCAGCGGACAGGACGCATCTGGAAACACCATATATTTT. The full variable domain, its missing parts supplied by reference TRBV19 and TRBJ1-3, is DGGITQSPKYLFRKEGQNVTLSCEQNLNHDAMYWYRQDPGQGLRLIYYSQIVNDFQKGDIAEGYSVSREKKESFPLTVTSAQKNPTAFYLCASGQDASGNTIYFGEGSWLTVV.

The chain recombines TRBV24-1 with TRBJ2-1; 8 nucleotides align to TRBD1. With V trimmed by 5 bases and J by 6 bases, 8 bases remained unmatched. The CDR3 loop spans 15 amino acids. The germline CDR1 and CDR2 sequences are KGHDR and SFDVKD. This chain's CDR3 is CATSGGQGAINEQFF. The CDR3 nucleotides are TGTGCCACCAGTGGGGGCCAGGGGGCGATCAATGAGCAGTTCTTC.

The rearrangement uses TRBV19 and TRBJ1-4, with D tentatively TRBD1 (5 bases). Trimming took off 5 bases at V and 3 bases at J, with 25 bases between the two ends. The CDR3 length is 19 residues. CDR1 is LNHDA, CDR2 SQIVND, per germline (reference sequence). This CDR3 is CASSPPPGRPREANEKLFF. The CDR3 nucleotides are TGTGCCAGTAGTCCACCCCCGGGACGGCCGCGGGAAGCTAATGAAAAACTGTTTTTT.

The rearrangement uses TRBV15 and TRBJ2-1; 8 bases fit TRBD1. The CDR3 runs 14 residues. The junction had 8 bases not matched to a gene; V was cut back by 7 bases and J by 6 bases. CDR1 is LNHNV, CDR2 YYDKDF, per germline (reference sequence). The CDR3 DNA reads TGTGCCACCAATGACAGGGGCCCCCCCAATGAGCAGTTCTTC. Translation gives CATNDRGPPNEQFF. The variable domain in full, with the rest retrieved from reference TRBV15 and TRBJ2-1, is DAMVIQNPRYQVTQFGKPVTLSCSQTLNHNVMYWYQQKSSQAPKLLFHYYDKDFNNEADTPDNFQSRRPNTSFCFLDIRSPGLGDTAMYLCATNDRGPPNEQFFGPGTRLTVL.